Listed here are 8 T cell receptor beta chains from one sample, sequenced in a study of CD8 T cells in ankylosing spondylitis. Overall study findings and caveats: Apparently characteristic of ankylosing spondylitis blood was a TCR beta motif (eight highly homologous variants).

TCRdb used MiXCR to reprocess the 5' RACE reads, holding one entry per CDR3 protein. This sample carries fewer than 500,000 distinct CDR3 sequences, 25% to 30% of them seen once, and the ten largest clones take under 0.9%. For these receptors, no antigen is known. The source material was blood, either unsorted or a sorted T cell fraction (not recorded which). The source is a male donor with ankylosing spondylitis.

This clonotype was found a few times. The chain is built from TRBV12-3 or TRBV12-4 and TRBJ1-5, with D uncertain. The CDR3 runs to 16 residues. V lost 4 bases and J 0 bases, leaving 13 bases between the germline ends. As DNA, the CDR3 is TGTGCCAGCAGTTCCTACCCGGACGGTAGCAATCAGCCCCAGCATTTT. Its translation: CASSSYPDGSNQPQHF.

The CDR3 here is CASSLTGAPNTGELFF. CDR3 DNA: TGCGCCAGCAGCTTAACAGGGGCCCCGAACACCGGGGAGCTGTTTTTT. This rearrangement joins TRBV5-1 to TRBJ2-2; the match to TRBD1 covers 7 bases. The length of the CDR3 is 16 residues. With V trimmed by 2 bases and J by 0 bases, 4 bases remained unmatched. Germline CDR1 SGHRS, CDR2 YFSETQ.

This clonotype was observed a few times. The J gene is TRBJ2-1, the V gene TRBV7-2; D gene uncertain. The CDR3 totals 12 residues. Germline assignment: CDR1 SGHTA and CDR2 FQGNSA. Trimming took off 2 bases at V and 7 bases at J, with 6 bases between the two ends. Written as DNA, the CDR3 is TGTGCCAGCAGCTTATTTGTGAATGAGCAGTTCTTC. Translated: CASSLFVNEQFF.

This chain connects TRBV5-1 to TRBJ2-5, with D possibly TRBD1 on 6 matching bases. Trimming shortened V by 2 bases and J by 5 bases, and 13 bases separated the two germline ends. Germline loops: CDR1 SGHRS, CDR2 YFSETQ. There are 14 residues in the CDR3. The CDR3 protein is CASSFLQGGETQYF. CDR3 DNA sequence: TGCGCCAGCAGCTTTTTACAGGGCGGGGAGACCCAGTACTTC.

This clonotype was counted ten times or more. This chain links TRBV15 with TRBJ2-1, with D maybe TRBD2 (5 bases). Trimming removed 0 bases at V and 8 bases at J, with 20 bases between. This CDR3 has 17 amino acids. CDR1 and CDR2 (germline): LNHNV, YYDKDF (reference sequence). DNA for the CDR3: TGTGCCACCAGCAGAGATGAGGGAGCGGCCCTACCGGATGAGCAGTTCTTC. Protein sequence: CATSRDEGAALPDEQFF.

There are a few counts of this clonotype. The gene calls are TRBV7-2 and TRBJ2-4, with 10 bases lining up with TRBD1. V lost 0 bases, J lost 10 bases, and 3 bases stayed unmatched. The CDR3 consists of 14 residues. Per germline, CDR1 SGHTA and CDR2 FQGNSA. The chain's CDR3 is CASSLARQGAIQYF. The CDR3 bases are TGTGCCAGCAGCTTAGCCAGACAGGGGGCTATTCAGTACTTC.

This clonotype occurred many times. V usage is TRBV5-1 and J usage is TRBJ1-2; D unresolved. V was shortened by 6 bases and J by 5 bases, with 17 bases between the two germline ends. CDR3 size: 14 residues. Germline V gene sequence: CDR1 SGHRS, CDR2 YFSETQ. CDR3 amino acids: CASTPGPEEYGYTF. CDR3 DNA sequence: TGCGCCAGCACCCCCGGGCCTGAAGAATATGGCTACACCTTC.

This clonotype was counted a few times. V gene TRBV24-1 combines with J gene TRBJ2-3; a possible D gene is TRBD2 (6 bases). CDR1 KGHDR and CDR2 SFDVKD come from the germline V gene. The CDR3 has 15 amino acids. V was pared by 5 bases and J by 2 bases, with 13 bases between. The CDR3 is CATSGWGVDTDTQYF. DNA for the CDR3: TGTGCCACCAGTGGTTGGGGGGTGGACACAGATACGCAGTATTTT.